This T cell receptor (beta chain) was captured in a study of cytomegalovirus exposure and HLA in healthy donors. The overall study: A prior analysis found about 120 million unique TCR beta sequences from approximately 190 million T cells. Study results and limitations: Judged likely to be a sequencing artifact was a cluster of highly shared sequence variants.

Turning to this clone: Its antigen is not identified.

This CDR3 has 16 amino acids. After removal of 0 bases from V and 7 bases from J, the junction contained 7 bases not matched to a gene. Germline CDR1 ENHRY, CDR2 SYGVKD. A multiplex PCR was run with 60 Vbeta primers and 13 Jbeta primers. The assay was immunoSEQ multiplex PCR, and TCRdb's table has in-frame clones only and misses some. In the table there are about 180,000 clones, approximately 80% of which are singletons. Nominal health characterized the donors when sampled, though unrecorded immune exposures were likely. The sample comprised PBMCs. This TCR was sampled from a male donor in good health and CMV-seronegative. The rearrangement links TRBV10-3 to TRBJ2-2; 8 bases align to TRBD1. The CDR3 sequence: CAISESTGQVGGELFF. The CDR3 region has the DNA TGTGCCATCAGTGAGTCAACGGGACAGGTTGGCGGGGAGCTGTTTTTT.